A selection of T cell receptor beta chains follows, all from one sample in a study of graft-versus-host responses after intestinal transplantation. These receptors lack a known antigen. TCRdb's table, derived via immunoSEQ multiplex PCR, lists solely in-frame clones and lacks some. The repertoire has roughly 120,000 clones, roughly 93% of them found once; the top ten carry approximately 0.49%. The specimen comprised unstimulated CD8+ T cells sorted from spleen or lymph node cells, sampled before intestinal transplant. The receptors originated from a human donor who received an intestinal transplant. The CDR3 runs from the conserved cysteine through the conserved F or W. Fields, in order: D gene, V gene, J gene, CDR3 protein, CDR3 DNA. A D gene is named only where the DNA matches it firmly.

NA	TRBV27	TRBJ2-7	CASSFGYEQYF	TGTGCCAGCAGTTTTGGGTACGAGCAGTACTTC
TRBD1	TRBV5-1	TRBJ2-5	CASSFYRGETQYF	TGCGCCAGCAGCTTCTACAGGGGAGAGACCCAGTACTTC
NA	TRBV7-9	TRBJ2-7	CASNSGGAYEQYF	TGTGCCAGCAATTCCGGAGGGGCCTACGAGCAGTACTTC
TRBD2	TRBV28	TRBJ2-7	CASSLLAGGGEQYF	TGTGCCAGCAGTTTACTAGCGGGAGGCGGCGAGCAGTACTTC
TRBD1	TRBV6-4	TRBJ1-2	CASSDFDRGHGYTF	TGTGCCAGCAGTGACTTCGACAGGGGGCACGGCTACACCTTC
NA	TRBV7-4	TRBJ2-7	CASSLAQRARFSYEQYF	TGTGCCAGCAGCTTAGCACAGCGCGCGCGATTCTCCTACGAGCAGTACTTC
NA	TRBV5-6	TRBJ2-2	CASSLLTGELFF	TGTGCCAGCAGCTTGCTGACCGGGGAGCTGTTTTTT
NA	TRBV27	TRBJ1-5	CASSLSGGNQPQHF	TGTGCCAGCAGTTTATCTGGCGGTAATCAGCCCCAGCATTTT
TRBD2	TRBV27	TRBJ2-1	CASSLSSGGRTYNEQFF	TGTGCCAGCAGTTTATCATCGGGGGGACGGACCTACAATGAGCAGTTCTTC
NA	TRBV4-1	TRBJ1-1	CASSGGESPEAFF	TGCGCCAGCAGTGGAGGCGAATCCCCTGAAGCTTTCTTT
NA	TRBV7-8	TRBJ1-2	CASSLYQVDYGYTF	TGTGCCAGCAGCTTATATCAGGTTGACTATGGCTACACCTTC
TRBD1	TRBV7-3	TRBJ2-7	CASSLTGGYEQYF	TGTGCCAGCAGCTTGACAGGGGGCTACGAGCAGTACTTC
NA	TRBV5-4	TRBJ2-1	CASSSPGLSSRDNEQFF	TGTGCCAGCAGCTCGCCGGGACTGTCAAGTCGGGACAATGAGCAGTTCTTC
TRBD1	TRBV19	TRBJ2-7	CASGQGYEQYF	TGTGCCAGCGGACAGGGATACGAGCAGTACTTC
NA	TRBV7-9	TRBJ2-7	CASSLVGAVNEQYF	TGTGCCAGCAGCTTAGTAGGGGCGGTCAACGAGCAGTACTTC
TRBD2	TRBV28	TRBJ2-5	CASSLGLAGPYQETQYF	TGTGCCAGCAGTTTAGGACTAGCGGGACCGTACCAAGAGACCCAGTACTTC
NA	TRBV9	TRBJ2-7	CASSVGVDPNSYEQYF	TGTGCCAGCAGCGTAGGGGTTGACCCCAACTCCTACGAGCAGTACTTC
NA	TRBV7-9	TRBJ1-5	CARGRRDQPQHF	TGTGCCAGGGGGCGTAGGGATCAGCCCCAGCATTTT